A selection of T cell receptor beta chains follows, all from one sample in a study of T cells after yellow fever vaccination. TCRdb used MiXCR to reprocess the 5' RACE reads, holding one entry per CDR3 protein. The table has roughly 100,000 distinct CDR3 sequences, about 8.2% seen once. The specimen was CD8+ T cells not binding an NS4B(214-222) dextramer, sorted from PBMCs, collected approximately 15 days after the first yellow fever vaccination. These receptors were obtained from a man in his late teens or twenties who received the YFV17D yellow fever vaccine. The CDR3 runs from the conserved cysteine through the conserved F or W. D genes are given only for firm matches. Rows may omit the clone size; those that give it use once, few, many or a size class.

>NA|TRBV7-3|TRBJ2-2|few
CASSLTRGELFF
TGTGCCAGCAGTCTCACCCGCGGGGAGCTGTTTTTT
>NA|TRBV7-3|TRBJ2-3|few
CASSLTVGTDTQYF
TGTGCCAGCAGCTTAACGGTTGGCACAGATACGCAGTATTTT
>NA|TRBV6-5|TRBJ1-3|few
CASSYSSTGSGNTIYF
TGTGCCAGCAGTTACTCGTCGACGGGCTCCGGAAACACCATATATTTT
>NA|TRBV5-1|TRBJ1-1|many
CASRVGNTEAFF
TGCGCCAGCAGGGTGGGGAACACTGAAGCTTTCTTT
>NA|TRBV9|TRBJ2-3|NA
CASSVDPVSRTDTQYF
TGTGCCAGCAGCGTAGATCCAGTTTCCCGAACAGATACGCAGTATTTT
>NA|TRBV7-2|TRBJ2-1|few
CASSLGGAGEQFF
TGTGCCAGCAGCTTAGGGGGGGCGGGTGAGCAGTTCTTC
>TRBD2|TRBV29-1|TRBJ2-3|few
CSVGFPSGVRDTQYF
TGCAGCGTTGGGTTCCCTAGCGGGGTAAGAGATACGCAGTATTTT
>TRBD1|TRBV6-5|TRBJ2-1|few
CASSYRPGGPYNEQLF
TGTGCCAGCAGTTACCGCCCAGGGGGACCTTACAATGAGCAGTTATTC
>NA|TRBV5-4|TRBJ2-5|NA
CASSPRGGGKTQYF
TGTGCCAGCAGCCCCAGGGGGGGCGGAAAGACCCAGTACTTC
>NA|TRBV29-1|TRBJ2-7|NA
CSVTEQGPYEQYF
TGCAGCGTAACCGAACAGGGCCCCTACGAGCAGTACTTC
>TRBD2|TRBV11-2|TRBJ2-4|NA
CASIGLAVAKNIQYF
TGTGCCAGCATCGGACTAGCGGTAGCCAAAAACATTCAGTACTTC
>NA|TRBV4-1|TRBJ2-1|NA
CASSLIGATIHEQFF
TGCGCCAGCAGCCTCATAGGGGCGACTATCCATGAGCAGTTCTTC
>NA|TRBV7-9|TRBJ2-3|once
CASSGGLDTQYF
TGTGCCAGCTCAGGGGGGCTAGATACGCAGTATTTT
>NA|TRBV12-3/TRBV12-4|TRBJ1-3|NA
CASSRGSSGNTIYF
TGTGCCAGCAGTCGAGGCAGCTCTGGAAACACCATATATTTT
>NA|TRBV4-2|TRBJ2-1|NA
CASSQPGAHEQFF
TGTGCCAGCAGCCAACCAGGGGCCCATGAGCAGTTCTTC
>NA|TRBV3-1|TRBJ2-5|many
CASSKSRTSETQYF
TGTGCCAGCAGCAAGAGTAGGACGTCGGAGACCCAGTACTTC
>NA|TRBV5-6|TRBJ2-7|NA
CASSPIKSGGYEQYF
TGTGCCAGCAGCCCGATAAAATCGGGTGGCTACGAGCAGTACTTC
>NA|TRBV19|TRBJ2-2|NA
CAGQTTANTGELFF
TGTGCCGGGCAGACTACGGCCAACACCGGGGAGCTGTTTTTT
>NA|TRBV19|TRBJ2-7|NA
CASSIGFGGYEQYF
TGTGCCAGTAGTATAGGATTCGGCGGCTACGAGCAGTACTTC
>NA|TRBV5-6|TRBJ1-2|NA
CASSGGADGYTF
TGTGCCAGCAGCGGGGGGGCCGATGGCTACACCTTC
>NA|TRBV20-1|TRBJ1-6|NA
CSQQGPNSPLHF
TGCAGTCAACAGGGTCCTAATTCACCCCTCCACTTT
>NA|TRBV7-9|TRBJ2-3|few
CASIPGADKDTQYF
TGTGCCAGCATCCCCGGGGCGGACAAGGATACGCAGTATTTT
>TRBD2|TRBV20-1|TRBJ2-7|many
CSATSGGFDEQYF
TGCAGTGCCACTAGCGGGGGGTTCGACGAGCAGTACTTC
>NA|TRBV27|TRBJ2-2|NA
CASSYGGITGELFF
TGTGCCAGCAGTTACGGGGGCATCACCGGGGAGCTGTTTTTT
>NA|TRBV24-1|TRBJ2-3|NA
CATSDSRQGGDPVTDTQYF
TGTGCCACCAGTGATTCTCGACAGGGAGGGGACCCAGTGACAGATACGCAGTATTTT
>NA|TRBV4-3|TRBJ2-7|many
CASSLLGLTTDEQYF
TGCGCCAGCAGCCTCCTGGGCCTCACCACGGACGAGCAGTACTTC
>NA|TRBV18|TRBJ2-7|many
CASSPLGGETLYEQYF
TGTGCCAGCTCACCATTAGGGGGAGAAACCTTATACGAGCAGTACTTC
>NA|TRBV27|TRBJ1-5|few
CASSLGFSNQPQHF
TGTGCCAGCAGTTTAGGATTTAGCAATCAGCCCCAGCATTTT
>NA|TRBV5-4|TRBJ1-1|NA
CASNGDFYTEAFF
TGTGCCAGCAATGGGGATTTCTACACTGAAGCTTTCTTT
>NA|TRBV15|TRBJ2-3|many
CATSSGTSTDTQYF
TGTGCCACCAGCAGCGGGACTAGCACAGATACGCAGTATTTT
>TRBD2|TRBV4-1|TRBJ2-1|many
CASSPWTSGGTNEQFF
TGCGCCAGCAGTCCTTGGACTAGCGGGGGGACGAATGAGCAGTTCTTC
>NA|TRBV12-3/TRBV12-4|TRBJ2-3|NA
CASSFRDTQYF
TGTGCCAGCAGTTTCAGAGATACGCAGTATTTT
>TRBD1|TRBV3-1|TRBJ1-1|few
CASSPTGTTAFF
TGTGCCAGCAGCCCGACAGGGACGACAGCTTTCTTT
>TRBD1|TRBV7-2|TRBJ2-6|NA
CASSFLTGVGANVLTF
TGTGCCAGCAGCTTCTTAACAGGGGTGGGGGCCAACGTCCTGACTTTC
>NA|TRBV18|TRBJ2-1|few
CASSDRSPYNEQFF
TGTGCCAGCTCGGACAGAAGCCCTTACAATGAGCAGTTCTTC
>TRBD1|TRBV7-2|TRBJ2-7|few
CASSHWDRVTEQYF
TGTGCCAGCAGCCATTGGGACAGGGTAACCGAGCAGTACTTC
>NA|TRBV3-1|TRBJ2-1|many
CASSLSNNEQFF
TGTGCCAGCAGCCTCTCCAATAATGAGCAGTTCTTC
>TRBD2|TRBV18|TRBJ2-2|NA
CASSGTSGGGELFF
TGTGCCAGCTCCGGGACTAGCGGTGGCGGGGAGCTGTTTTTT
>NA|TRBV12-5|TRBJ2-1|few
CASGGPGDEQFF
TGTGCTAGTGGGGGGCCTGGGGATGAGCAGTTCTTC
>NA|TRBV9|TRBJ1-5|few
CASSVLGQPNNQPQHF
TGTGCCAGCAGCGTACTAGGCCAGCCTAACAATCAGCCCCAGCATTTT
>TRBD2|TRBV6-1|TRBJ2-2|few
CASGTSGGAFAGELFF
TGTGCCAGTGGGACTAGCGGGGGGGCTTTCGCCGGGGAGCTGTTTTTT
>TRBD1|TRBV12-3/TRBV12-4|TRBJ1-2|NA
CASRWAGGAEGYTF
TGTGCCAGCAGGTGGGCAGGGGGCGCGGAAGGCTACACCTTC
>NA|TRBV19|TRBJ1-5|NA
CASTPEGRDYQPQHF
TGTGCCAGTACCCCGGAGGGACGGGATTATCAGCCCCAGCATTTT
>NA|TRBV11-2|TRBJ2-5|NA
CASSLVSGLYF
TGTGCCAGCAGCTTAGTATCTGGACTGTACTTC
>NA|TRBV7-2|TRBJ2-7|few
CASSSYPSAGFSYEQYF
TGTGCCAGCAGCTCCTACCCCTCGGCGGGCTTCTCCTACGAGCAGTACTTC
>NA|TRBV29-1|TRBJ2-5|few
CSVPYGREETQYF
TGCAGCGTCCCCTACGGGCGGGAAGAGACCCAGTACTTC
>NA|TRBV12-3/TRBV12-4|TRBJ1-3|NA
CATTPAGYSGNTIYF
TGTGCCACCACCCCGGCAGGGTACTCTGGAAACACCATATATTTT
>NA|TRBV9|TRBJ1-2|few
CASSVGAGTMAGYTF
TGTGCCAGCAGCGTAGGGGCCGGGACAATGGCCGGCTACACCTTC
>NA|TRBV6-2/TRBV6-3|TRBJ1-2|many
CASSFSARGGYGYTF
TGTGCCAGCAGTTTTAGCGCTCGCGGGGGCTATGGCTACACCTTC
>NA|TRBV12-3/TRBV12-4|TRBJ2-1|many
CASSPPGLYNEQFF
TGTGCCAGCAGTCCCCCCGGGCTCTACAATGAGCAGTTCTTC
>NA|TRBV4-1|TRBJ1-1|few
CASSQVGLEDTEAFF
TGCGCCAGCAGCCAAGTTGGACTGGAGGACACTGAAGCTTTCTTT
>NA|TRBV7-6|TRBJ1-1|few
CASSTGQGDDAFF
TGTGCCAGCAGCACTGGTCAGGGTGACGATGCTTTCTTT
>NA|TRBV30|TRBJ2-7|NA
CACEAPDSTRGYEQYF
TGTGCCTGTGAGGCCCCGGACAGCACCCGGGGGTACGAGCAGTACTTC
>TRBD1|TRBV11-2|TRBJ2-5|many
CASSLQGRGRETQYF
TGTGCCAGCAGTCTACAGGGGAGAGGTCGAGAGACCCAGTACTTC
>NA|TRBV5-1|TRBJ1-2|NA
CASSLEGSKYGYTF
TGCGCCAGCAGCTTGGAAGGATCTAAGTATGGCTACACCTTC
>NA|TRBV9|TRBJ1-1|NA
CASSVAGTYTEAFF
TGTGCCAGCAGCGTAGCGGGGACCTACACTGAAGCTTTCTTT
>NA|TRBV5-6|TRBJ2-2|NA
CASSFSHQRIPVEELFF
TGTGCCAGCAGCTTTTCGCATCAGCGTATTCCGGTCGAGGAGCTGTTTTTT
>TRBD2|TRBV12-3/TRBV12-4|TRBJ2-4|many
CASSFTREGVAKNIQYF
TGTGCCAGCAGTTTTACCAGGGAGGGAGTAGCCAAAAACATTCAGTACTTC
>TRBD2|TRBV3-1|TRBJ2-5|NA
CATSQVVSTSGGQETQYF
TGTGCCACCTCCCAAGTTGTCTCGACTAGCGGGGGTCAGGAGACCCAGTACTTC
>NA|TRBV11-2|TRBJ1-2|NA
CASSLDPGSNYGYTF
TGTGCCAGCAGCTTAGATCCGGGGTCTAACTATGGCTACACCTTC